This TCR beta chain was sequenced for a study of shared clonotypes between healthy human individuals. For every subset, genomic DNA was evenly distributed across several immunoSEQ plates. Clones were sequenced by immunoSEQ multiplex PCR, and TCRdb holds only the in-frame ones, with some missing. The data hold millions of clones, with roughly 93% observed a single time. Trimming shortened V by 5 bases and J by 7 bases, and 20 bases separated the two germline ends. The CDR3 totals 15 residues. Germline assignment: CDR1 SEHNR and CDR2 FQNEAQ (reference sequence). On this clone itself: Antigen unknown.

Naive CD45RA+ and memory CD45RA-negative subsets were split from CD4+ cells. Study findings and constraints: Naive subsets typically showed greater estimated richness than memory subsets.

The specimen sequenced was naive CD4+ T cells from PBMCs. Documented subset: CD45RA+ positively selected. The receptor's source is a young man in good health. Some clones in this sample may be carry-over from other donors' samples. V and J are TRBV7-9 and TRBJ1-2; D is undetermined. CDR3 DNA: TGTGCCAGCAGCCCCCGCCGGGAGAGCACCCCTGGCTACACCTTC. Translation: CASSPRRESTPGYTF.